Given below is one T cell receptor beta chain in context. The CDR3 extends over 12 amino acids. Trimming cost V 4 bases and J 8 bases, with 10 bases left between them. Per germline, CDR1 SGHTA and CDR2 FQGTGA. TCRdb's copy holds only in-frame clones and misses some; the assay was immunoSEQ multiplex PCR. This sample has roughly 100,000 clones; around nine tenths occur once, and the top ten carry roughly 8.3%. This specimen belongs to a study of blood T cell repertoires in COVID-19. The sequenced material came from peripheral blood. This chain links TRBV7-3 with TRBJ2-3, with D unresolved. The receptor's source is a woman in her 70s with acute or convalescent COVID-19. CDR3 in amino acids: CASSSPRSTQYF. CDR3 bases: TGTGCCAGCAGCTCCCCGCGATCTACGCAGTATTTT.